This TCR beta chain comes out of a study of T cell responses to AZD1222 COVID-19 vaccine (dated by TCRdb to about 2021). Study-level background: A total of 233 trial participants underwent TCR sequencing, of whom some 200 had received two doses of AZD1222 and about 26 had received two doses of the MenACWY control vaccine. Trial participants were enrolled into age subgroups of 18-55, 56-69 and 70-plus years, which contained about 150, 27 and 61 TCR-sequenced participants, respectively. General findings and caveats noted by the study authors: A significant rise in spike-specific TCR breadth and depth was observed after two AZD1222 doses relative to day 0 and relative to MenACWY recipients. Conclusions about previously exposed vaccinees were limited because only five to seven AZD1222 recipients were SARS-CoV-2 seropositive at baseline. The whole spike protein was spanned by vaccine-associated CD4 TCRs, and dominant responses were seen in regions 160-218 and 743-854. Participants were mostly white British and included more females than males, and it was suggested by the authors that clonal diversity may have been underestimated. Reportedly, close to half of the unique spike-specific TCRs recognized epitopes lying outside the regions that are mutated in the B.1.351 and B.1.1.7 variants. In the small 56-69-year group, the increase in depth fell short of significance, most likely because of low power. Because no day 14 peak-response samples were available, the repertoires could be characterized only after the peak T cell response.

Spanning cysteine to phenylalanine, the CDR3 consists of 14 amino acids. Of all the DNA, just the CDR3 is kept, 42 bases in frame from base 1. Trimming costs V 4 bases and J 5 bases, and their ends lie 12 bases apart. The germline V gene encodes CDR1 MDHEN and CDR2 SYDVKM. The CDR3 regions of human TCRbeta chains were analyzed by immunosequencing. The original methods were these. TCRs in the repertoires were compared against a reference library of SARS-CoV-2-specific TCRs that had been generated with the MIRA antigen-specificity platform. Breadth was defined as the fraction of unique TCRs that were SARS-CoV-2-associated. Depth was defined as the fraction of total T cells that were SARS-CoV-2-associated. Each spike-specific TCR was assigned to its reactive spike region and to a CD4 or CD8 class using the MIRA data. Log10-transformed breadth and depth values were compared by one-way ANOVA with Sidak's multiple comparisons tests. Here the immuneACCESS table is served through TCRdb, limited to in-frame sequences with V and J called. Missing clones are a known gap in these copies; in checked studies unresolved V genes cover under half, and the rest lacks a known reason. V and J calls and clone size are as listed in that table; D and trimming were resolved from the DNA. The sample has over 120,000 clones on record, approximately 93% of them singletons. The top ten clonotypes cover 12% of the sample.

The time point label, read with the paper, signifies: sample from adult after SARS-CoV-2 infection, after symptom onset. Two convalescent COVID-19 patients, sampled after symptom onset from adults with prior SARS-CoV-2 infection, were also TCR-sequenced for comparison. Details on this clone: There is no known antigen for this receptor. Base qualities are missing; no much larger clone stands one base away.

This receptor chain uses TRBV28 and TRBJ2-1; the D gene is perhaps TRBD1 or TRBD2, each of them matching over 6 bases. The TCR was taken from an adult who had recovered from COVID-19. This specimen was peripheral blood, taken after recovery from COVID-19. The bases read TGTGCCAGCAGTTCCGGGGGCTGGGACAATGAGCAGTTCTTC. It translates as CASSSGGWDNEQFF. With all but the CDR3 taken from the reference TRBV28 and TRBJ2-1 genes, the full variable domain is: DVKVTQSSRYLVKRTGEKVFLECVQDMDHENMFWYRQDPGLGLRLIYFSYDVKMKEKGDIPEGYSVSREKKERFSLILESASTNQTSMYLCASSSGGWDNEQFFGPGTRLTVL.